This T cell receptor beta chain was observed in a study of metastatic and nonmetastatic thyroid tumors. Trimming took off 1 base at V and 5 bases at J, with 9 bases between the two ends. The CDR3 is 13 residues long. Germline V CDR1 and CDR2: DFQATT, SNEGSKA (reference sequence). In its sample, this clone ranks as medium-sized. From the PCR reads, TCRdb re-called clones with MiXCR. The sample has more than 11,000 clones, roughly 28% seen once; the top ten hold 3.9%. Treatment of any kind had been given to no patient before thyroid surgery. The sample comprised blood. This sequence originates from a female donor with papillary thyroid cancer or a benign thyroid nodule (not recorded which). Some clones in this sample may be carry-over from other donors' samples. This sequence joins TRBV20-1 and TRBJ1-5; possible D gene TRBD1, 6 bases. CDR3 in amino acids: CSARVRTDQPQHF. CDR3 DNA sequence: TGCAGTGCTAGAGTTAGGACAGATCAGCCCCAGCATTTT.